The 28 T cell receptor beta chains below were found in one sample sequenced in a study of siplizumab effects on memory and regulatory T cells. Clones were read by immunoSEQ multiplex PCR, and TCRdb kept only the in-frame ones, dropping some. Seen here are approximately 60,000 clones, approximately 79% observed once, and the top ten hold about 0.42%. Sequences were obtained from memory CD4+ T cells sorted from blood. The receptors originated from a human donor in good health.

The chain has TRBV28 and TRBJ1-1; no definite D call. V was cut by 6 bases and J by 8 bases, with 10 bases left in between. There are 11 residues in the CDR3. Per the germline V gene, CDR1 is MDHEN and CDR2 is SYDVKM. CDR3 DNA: TGTGCCAGCAGCTTCTTGGGAGAAGCTTTCTTT. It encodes CASSFLGEAFF.

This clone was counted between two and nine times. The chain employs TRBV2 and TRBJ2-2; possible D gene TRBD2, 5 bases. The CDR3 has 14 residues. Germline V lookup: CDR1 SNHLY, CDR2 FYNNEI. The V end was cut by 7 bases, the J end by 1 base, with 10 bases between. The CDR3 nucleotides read TGTGCCAGCACTCCGGGATTGAACACCGGGGAGCTGTTTTTT. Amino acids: CASTPGLNTGELFF. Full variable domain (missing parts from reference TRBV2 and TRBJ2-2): EPEVTQTPSHQVTQMGQEVILRCVPISNHLYFYWYRQILGQKVEFLVSFYNNEISEKSEIFDDQFSVERPDGSNFTLKIRSTKLEDSAMYFCASTPGLNTGELFFGEGSRLTVL.

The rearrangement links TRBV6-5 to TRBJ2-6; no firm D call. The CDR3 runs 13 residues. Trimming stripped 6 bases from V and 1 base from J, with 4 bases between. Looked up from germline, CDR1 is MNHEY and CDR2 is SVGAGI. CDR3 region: CASRLSGANVLTF. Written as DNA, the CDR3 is TGTGCCAGCAGATTATCTGGGGCCAACGTCCTGACTTTC.

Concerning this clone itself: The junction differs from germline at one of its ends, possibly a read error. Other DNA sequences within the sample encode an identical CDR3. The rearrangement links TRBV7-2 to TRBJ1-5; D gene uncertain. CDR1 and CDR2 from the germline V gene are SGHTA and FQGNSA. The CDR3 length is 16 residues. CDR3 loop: CASSLRAQLSNQPQHF. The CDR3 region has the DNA TGTGCCAGTAGCTTAAGGGCGCAGCTTAGCAATCAGCCCCAGCATTTT. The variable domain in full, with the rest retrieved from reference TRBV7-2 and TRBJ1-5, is GAGVSQSPSNKVTEKGKDVELRCDPISGHTALYWYRQSLGQGLEFLIYFQGNSAPDKSGLPSDRFSAERTGGSVSTLTIQRTQQEDSAVYLCASSLRAQLSNQPQHFGDGTRLSIL.

The CDR3 DNA reads TGTGCCAGCAGCCGGCTTACGAACACTGAAGCTTTCTTT. Its translation is CASSRLTNTEAFF. The chain is built from TRBV7-2 and TRBJ1-1, with D unclear. CDR1 and CDR2 (germline): SGHTA, FQGNSA. This CDR3 is built from 13 residues. V dropped 5 bases and J dropped 1 base, with 8 bases sitting between them.

The CDR3 sequence: CASRQGAWTGNNEKLFF. In nucleotides, the CDR3 is TGCGCCAGCAGACAAGGCGCTTGGACAGGGAATAATGAAAAACTGTTTTTT. V and J are TRBV5-1 and TRBJ1-4; 8 nucleotides match TRBD1. Germline values: CDR1 SGHRS, CDR2 YFSETQ. The CDR3 is 17 amino acids. J gave up 4 bases and V 5 bases, and 13 bases lay outside the gene matches.

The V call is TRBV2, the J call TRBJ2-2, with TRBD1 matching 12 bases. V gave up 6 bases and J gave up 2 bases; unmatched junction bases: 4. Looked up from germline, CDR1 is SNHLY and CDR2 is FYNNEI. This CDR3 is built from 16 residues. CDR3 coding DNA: TGTGCCAGCAGCTGGGACAGGGGGCTTAACACCGGGGAGCTGTTTTTT. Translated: CASSWDRGLNTGELFF.

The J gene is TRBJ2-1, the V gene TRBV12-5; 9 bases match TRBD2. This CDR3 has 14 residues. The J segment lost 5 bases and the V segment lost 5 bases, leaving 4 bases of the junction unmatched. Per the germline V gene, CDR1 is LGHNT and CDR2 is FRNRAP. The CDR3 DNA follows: TGTGCTAGTGGTCCTCCTAGCGGGGACAATGAGCAGTTCTTC. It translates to CASGPPSGDNEQFF.

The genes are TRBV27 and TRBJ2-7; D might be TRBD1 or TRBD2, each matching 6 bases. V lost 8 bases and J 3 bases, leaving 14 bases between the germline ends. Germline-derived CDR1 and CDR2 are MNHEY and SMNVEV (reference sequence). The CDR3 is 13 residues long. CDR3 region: CASGAGQNYEQYF. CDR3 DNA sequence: TGTGCCAGCGGCGCGGGACAAAACTACGAGCAGTACTTC.

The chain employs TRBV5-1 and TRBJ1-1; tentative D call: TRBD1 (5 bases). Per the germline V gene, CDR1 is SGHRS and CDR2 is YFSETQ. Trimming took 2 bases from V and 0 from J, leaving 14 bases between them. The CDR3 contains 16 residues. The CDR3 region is CASSFGAGGMNTEAFF. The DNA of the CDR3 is TGCGCCAGCAGCTTTGGGGCGGGGGGAATGAACACTGAAGCTTTCTTT.

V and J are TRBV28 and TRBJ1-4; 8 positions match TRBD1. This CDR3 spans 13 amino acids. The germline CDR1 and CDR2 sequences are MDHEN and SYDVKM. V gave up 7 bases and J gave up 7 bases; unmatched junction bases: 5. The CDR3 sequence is CASTTGQGEKLFF. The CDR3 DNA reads TGTGCCAGCACCACTGGACAGGGTGAAAAACTGTTTTTT.

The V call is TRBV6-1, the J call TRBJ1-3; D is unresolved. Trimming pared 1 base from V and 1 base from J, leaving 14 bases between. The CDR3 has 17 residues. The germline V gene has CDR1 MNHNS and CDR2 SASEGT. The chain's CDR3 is CASSEGWGGSSGNTIYF. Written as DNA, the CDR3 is TGTGCCAGCAGTGAAGGGTGGGGAGGGTCATCTGGAAACACCATATATTTT.

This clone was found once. The CDR3 region is CASSQDRRLGSPLHF. The CDR3 region has the DNA TGCGCCAGCAGCCAAGACAGGCGGTTGGGTTCACCCCTCCACTTT. The chain is built from TRBV4-3 and TRBJ1-6; D is unresolved. The CDR3 length is 15 residues. Trimming left V 0 bases short and J 9 bases short, with 12 bases between. Germline CDR1 LGHNA, CDR2 YSLEER.

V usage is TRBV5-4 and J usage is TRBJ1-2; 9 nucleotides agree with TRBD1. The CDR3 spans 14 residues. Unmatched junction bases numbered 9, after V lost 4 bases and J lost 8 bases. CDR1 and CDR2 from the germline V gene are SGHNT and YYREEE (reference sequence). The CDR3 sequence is CASSAMDRGRGYTF. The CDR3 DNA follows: TGTGCCAGCAGCGCCATGGACAGGGGTCGGGGCTACACCTTC.

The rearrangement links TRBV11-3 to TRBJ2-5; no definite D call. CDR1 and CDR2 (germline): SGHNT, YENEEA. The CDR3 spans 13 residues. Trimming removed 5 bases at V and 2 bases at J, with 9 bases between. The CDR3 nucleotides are TGTGCCAGCAGCACTGGGATACAAGAGACCCAGTACTTC. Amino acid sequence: CASSTGIQETQYF.

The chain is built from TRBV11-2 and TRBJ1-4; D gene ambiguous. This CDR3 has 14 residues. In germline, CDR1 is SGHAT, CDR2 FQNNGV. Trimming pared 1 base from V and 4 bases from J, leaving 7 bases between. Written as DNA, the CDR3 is TGTGCCAGCAGCTTAGGAGGAGGTAATGAAAAACTGTTTTTT. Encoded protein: CASSLGGGNEKLFF.

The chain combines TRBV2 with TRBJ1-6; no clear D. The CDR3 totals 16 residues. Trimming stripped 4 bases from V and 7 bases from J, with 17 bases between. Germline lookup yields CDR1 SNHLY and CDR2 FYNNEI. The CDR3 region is CASSVLVGSANSPLHF. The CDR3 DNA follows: TGTGCCAGCAGTGTTCTCGTGGGGTCCGCCAATTCACCCCTCCACTTT.

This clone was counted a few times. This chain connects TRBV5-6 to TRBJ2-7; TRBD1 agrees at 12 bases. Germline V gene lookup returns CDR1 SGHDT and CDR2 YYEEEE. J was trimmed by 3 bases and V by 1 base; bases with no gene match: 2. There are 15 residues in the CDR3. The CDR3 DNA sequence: TGTGCCAGCAGCTTGCGGGACAGGGGGCGCTACGAGCAGTACTTC. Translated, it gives CASSLRDRGRYEQYF. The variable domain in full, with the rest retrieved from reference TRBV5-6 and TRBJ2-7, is DAGVTQSPTHLIKTRGQQVTLRCSPKSGHDTVSWYQQALGQGPQFIFQYYEEEERQRGNFPDRFSGHQFPNYSSELNVNALLLGDSALYLCASSLRDRGRYEQYFGPGTRLTVT.

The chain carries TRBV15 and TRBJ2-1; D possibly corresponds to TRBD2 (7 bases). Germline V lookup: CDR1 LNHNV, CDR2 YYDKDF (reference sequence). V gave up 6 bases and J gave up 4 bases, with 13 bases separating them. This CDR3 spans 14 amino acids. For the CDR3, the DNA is TGTGCCACCAGGTGGGAGGGGGGATACAATGAGCAGTTCTTC. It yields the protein CATRWEGGYNEQFF.

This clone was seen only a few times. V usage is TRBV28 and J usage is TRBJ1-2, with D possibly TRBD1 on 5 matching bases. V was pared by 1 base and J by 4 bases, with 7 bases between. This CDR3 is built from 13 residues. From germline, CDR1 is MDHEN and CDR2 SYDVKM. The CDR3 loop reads CASSLLGTYGYTF. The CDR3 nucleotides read TGTGCCAGCAGTTTATTGGGGACCTATGGCTACACCTTC.

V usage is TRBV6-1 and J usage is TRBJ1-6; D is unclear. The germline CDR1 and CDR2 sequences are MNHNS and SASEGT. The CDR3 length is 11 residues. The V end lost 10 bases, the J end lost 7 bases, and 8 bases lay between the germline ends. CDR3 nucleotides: TGTGCCACCCACGGAAATTCACCCCTCCACTTT. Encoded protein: CATHGNSPLHF.

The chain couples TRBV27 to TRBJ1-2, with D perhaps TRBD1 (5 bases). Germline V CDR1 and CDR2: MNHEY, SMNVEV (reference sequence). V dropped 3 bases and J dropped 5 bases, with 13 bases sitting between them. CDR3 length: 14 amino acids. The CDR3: CASSFRQGSYGYTF. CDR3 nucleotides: TGTGCCAGCAGTTTTCGGCAGGGAAGTTATGGCTACACCTTC.

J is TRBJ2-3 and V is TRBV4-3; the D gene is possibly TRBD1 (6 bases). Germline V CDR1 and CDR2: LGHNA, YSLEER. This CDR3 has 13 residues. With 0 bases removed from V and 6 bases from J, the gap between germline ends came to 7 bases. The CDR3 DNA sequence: TGCGCCAGCAGCCAAGACAGGGGCGATACGCAGTATTTT. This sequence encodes CASSQDRGDTQYF.

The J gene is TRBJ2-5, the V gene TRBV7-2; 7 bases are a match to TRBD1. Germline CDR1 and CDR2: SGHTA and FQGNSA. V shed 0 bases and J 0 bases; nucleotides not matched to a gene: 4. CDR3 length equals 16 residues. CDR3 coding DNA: TGTGCCAGCAGCTTAGCCTCGACAGGGAACCAAGAGACCCAGTACTTC. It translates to CASSLASTGNQETQYF.

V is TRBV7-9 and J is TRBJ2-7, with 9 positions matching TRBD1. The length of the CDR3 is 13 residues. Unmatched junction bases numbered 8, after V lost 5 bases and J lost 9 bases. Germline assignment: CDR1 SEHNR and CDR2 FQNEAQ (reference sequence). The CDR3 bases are TGTGCCAGCAGCCGCCCGGTGGACAGGGGGCAGTACTTC. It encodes CASSRPVDRGQYF.

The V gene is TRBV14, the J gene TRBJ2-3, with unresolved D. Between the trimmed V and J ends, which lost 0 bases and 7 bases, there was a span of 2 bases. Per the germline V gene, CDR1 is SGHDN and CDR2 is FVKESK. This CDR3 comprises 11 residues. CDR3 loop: CASSQDNTQYF. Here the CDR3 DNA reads TGTGCCAGCAGCCAAGATAATACGCAGTATTTT. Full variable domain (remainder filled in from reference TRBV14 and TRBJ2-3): EAGVTQFPSHSVIEKGQTVTLRCDPISGHDNLYWYRRVMGKEIKFLLHFVKESKQDESGMPNNRFLAERTGGTYSTLKVQPAELEDSGVYFCASSQDNTQYFGPGTRLTVL.

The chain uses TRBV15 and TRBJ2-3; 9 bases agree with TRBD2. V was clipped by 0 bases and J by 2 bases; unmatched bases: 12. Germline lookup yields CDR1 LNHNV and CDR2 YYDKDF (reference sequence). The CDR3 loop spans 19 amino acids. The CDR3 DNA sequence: TGTGCCACCAGCAGAGATAGGGTAAGGAGACTAGCGGCCACAGATACGCAGTATTTT. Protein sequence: CATSRDRVRRLAATDTQYF.

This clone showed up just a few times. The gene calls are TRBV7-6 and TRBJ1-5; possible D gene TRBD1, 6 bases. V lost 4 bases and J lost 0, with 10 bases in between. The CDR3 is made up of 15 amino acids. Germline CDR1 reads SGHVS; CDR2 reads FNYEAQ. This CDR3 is CASSSRTDSNQPQHF. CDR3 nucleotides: TGTGCCAGCAGCTCGAGGACAGATAGCAATCAGCCCCAGCATTTT.